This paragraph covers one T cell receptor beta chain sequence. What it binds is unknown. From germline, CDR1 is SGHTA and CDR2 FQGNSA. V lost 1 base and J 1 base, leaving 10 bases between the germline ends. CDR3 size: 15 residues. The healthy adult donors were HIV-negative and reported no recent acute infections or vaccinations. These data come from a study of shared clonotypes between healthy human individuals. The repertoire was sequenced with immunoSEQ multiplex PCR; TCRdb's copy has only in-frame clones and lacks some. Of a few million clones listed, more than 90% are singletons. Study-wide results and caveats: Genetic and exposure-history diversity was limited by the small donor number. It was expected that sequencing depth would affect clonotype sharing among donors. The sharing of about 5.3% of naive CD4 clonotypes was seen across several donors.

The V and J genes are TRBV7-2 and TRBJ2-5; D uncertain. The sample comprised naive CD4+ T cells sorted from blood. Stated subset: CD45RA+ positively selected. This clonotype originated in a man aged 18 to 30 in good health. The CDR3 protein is CASSLELLSQETQYF. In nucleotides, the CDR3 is TGTGCCAGCAGCTTAGAGTTGCTTTCCCAAGAGACCCAGTACTTC.